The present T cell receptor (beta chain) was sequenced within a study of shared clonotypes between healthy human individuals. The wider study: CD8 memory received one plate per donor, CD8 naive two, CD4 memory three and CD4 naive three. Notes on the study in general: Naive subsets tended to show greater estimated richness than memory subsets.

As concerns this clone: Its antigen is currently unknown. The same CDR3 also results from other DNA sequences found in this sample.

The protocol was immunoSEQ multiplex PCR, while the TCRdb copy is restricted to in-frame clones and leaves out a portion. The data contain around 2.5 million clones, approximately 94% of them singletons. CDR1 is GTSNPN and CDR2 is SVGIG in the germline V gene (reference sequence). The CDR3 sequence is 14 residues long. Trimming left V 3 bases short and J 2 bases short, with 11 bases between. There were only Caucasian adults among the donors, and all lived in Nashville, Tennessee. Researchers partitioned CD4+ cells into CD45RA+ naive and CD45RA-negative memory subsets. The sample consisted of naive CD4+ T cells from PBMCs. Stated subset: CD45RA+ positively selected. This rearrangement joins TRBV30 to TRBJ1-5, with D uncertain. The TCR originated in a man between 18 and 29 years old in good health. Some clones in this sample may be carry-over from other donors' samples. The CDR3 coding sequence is TGTGCCTGGAGCTATAGCGGGGGCAATCAGCCCCAGCATTTT. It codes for CAWSYSGGNQPQHF.